This T cell receptor (beta chain) was observed in a study of cytomegalovirus exposure and HLA in healthy donors. This CDR3 comprises 14 residues. The V gene's germline CDR1 is SGHRS and CDR2 YFSETQ. Trimming removed 4 bases from V and 0 bases from J, with 10 bases in between. Each donor was healthy, and each was a bone marrow donor. Vbeta (60) and Jbeta (13) primers were used in the PCR. Sequencing was performed with immunoSEQ multiplex PCR; in TCRdb, only in-frame clones are kept and a portion is missing. The sample contains around 170,000 clones, around 77% of which appear only once. The gene calls are TRBV5-1 and TRBJ1-1, with unresolved D. The sample comprised PBMCs. The receptor's source is a man aged 60-69 years in good health and CMV-seronegative. Here the CDR3 DNA reads TGCGCCAGCAGCCCTGTTGCTATGAACACTGAAGCTTTCTTT. This encodes CASSPVAMNTEAFF.